The next 32 T cell receptor beta chains were all read from a single sample in a study of identical twins. MiXCR was run by TCRdb on the 5' RACE reads, yielding one entry per CDR3 protein. The sample lists around 1.7 million distinct CDR3 sequences, under 35% occurring once. The sample was cord blood. The receptors come from a newborn girl in good health.

The V and J genes are TRBV20-1 and TRBJ2-3; tentative D call: TRBD2 (6 bases). CDR3 length equals 16 residues. Trimming removed 7 bases from V and 2 bases from J, with 22 bases in between. Germline V gene lookup returns CDR1 DFQATT and CDR2 SNEGSKA (reference sequence). Here the CDR3 reads CSVVRLGGLFTDTQYF. In DNA, the CDR3 is TGCAGTGTCGTTCGCCTCGGGGGACTTTTCACAGATACGCAGTATTTT.

This clonotype was counted ten times or more. The rearrangement joins TRBV28 to TRBJ2-1; 11 bases line up with TRBD1. Trimming cost V 0 bases and J 6 bases; bases outside gene matches: 1. The CDR3 length is 15 residues. Germline V gives CDR1 MDHEN, CDR2 SYDVKM. The CDR3 here is CASSLWDRGRNEQFF. The CDR3 coding sequence is TGTGCCAGCAGTTTATGGGACAGGGGGCGCAATGAGCAGTTCTTC.

On this clonotype: A clone one base away is much larger, so this may be a read error. V and J are TRBV20-1 and TRBJ2-2; D gene unclear. The V gene's germline CDR1 is DFQATT and CDR2 SNEGSKA (reference sequence). The CDR3 runs 13 residues. V lost 1 base, J lost 1 base, and 4 bases lay in between. CDR3 in amino acids: CSARVLNTGELFF. CDR3 DNA sequence: TGCAGTGCTAGAGTACTGAACACCGGGGAGCTGTTTTTT.

The genes are TRBV9 and TRBJ2-5; 9 nucleotides align to TRBD2. V trimming: 6 bases; J trimming: 0 bases; junction bases outside the gene matches: 9. Germline CDR1 and CDR2: SGDLS and YYNGEE. This CDR3 contains 16 residues. CDR3 amino acids: CASTFGTSRHQETQYF. The CDR3 nucleotides are TGTGCCAGCACCTTTGGGACTAGCAGGCACCAAGAGACCCAGTACTTC.

This clonotype was seen at least ten times. The chain joins TRBV10-3 to TRBJ2-3, with D maybe TRBD2 (6 bases). The CDR3 consists of 16 residues. CDR1 and CDR2 from the germline V gene are ENHRY and SYGVKD. The V gene lost 8 bases and the J gene lost 4 bases, with 22 bases spanning the gap. CDR3 sequence: CAIALRASVFADTQYF. The DNA of the CDR3 is TGTGCCATCGCCCTCCGTGCTAGCGTATTCGCAGATACGCAGTATTTT.

The chain has TRBV20-1 and TRBJ2-3; 7 nucleotides agree with TRBD2. The germline V gene has CDR1 DFQATT and CDR2 SNEGSKA (reference sequence). Trimming at V came to 5 bases and at J to 5 bases, leaving 7 bases not matched to a gene. This CDR3 is 13 amino acids long. In DNA, the CDR3 is TGCAGTGCTTGCACTAGCGTTAAAGATACGCAGTATTTT. Translated, it gives CSACTSVKDTQYF.

J is TRBJ1-2 and V is TRBV29-1; 9 nucleotides align to TRBD1. The germline gives CDR1 SQVTM, CDR2 ANQGSEA. J gave up 4 bases and V 6 bases, and 9 bases lay outside the gene matches. The CDR3 spans 14 residues. The DNA of the CDR3 is TGCAGCGTCGGGGACAGGGAGGTGCTCTATGGCTACACCTTC. Its protein product is CSVGDREVLYGYTF.

This chain connects TRBV12-3 or TRBV12-4 to TRBJ1-1; unclear D gene. This CDR3 contains 13 residues. Between the trimmed V and J ends, which lost 5 bases and 7 bases, there was a span of 14 bases. CDR3 in DNA: TGTGCCAGCAGTCCGTACATCGATCTTGAAGCTTTCTTT. It specifies CASSPYIDLEAFF.

V is TRBV6-1 and J is TRBJ1-5; D gene ambiguous. CDR3 length: 14 amino acids. Between the trimmed V and J ends, which lost 6 bases and 1 base, there was a span of 10 bases. Germline V gene data show CDR1 as MNHNS and CDR2 as SASEGT. The CDR3 nucleotides are TGTGCCAGCAGAGGTCTGGCGAGCAATCAGCCCCAGCATTTT. Translating it yields CASRGLASNQPQHF.

This clonotype was detected a few times. The genes are TRBV10-3 and TRBJ2-3, with 11 bases identical to TRBD2. Germline V gene sequence: CDR1 ENHRY, CDR2 SYGVKD. This CDR3 region has 15 residues. V gave up 6 bases and J gave up 4 bases; unmatched junction bases: 6. The CDR3 sequence is CAIRDSGGVPDTQYF. The CDR3 DNA reads as TGTGCCATCAGGGATAGCGGGGGGGTACCAGATACGCAGTATTTT.

This clonotype was seen a few times. The V gene is TRBV7-8, the J gene TRBJ2-7; D might be TRBD2 (6 bases). Trimming removed 5 bases at V and 1 base at J, with 15 bases between. The V gene's germline CDR1 is SGHVS and CDR2 FQNEAQ. The CDR3 loop spans 15 amino acids. The CDR3 DNA reads TGTGCCAGCAGCGACCGGGACTTAATGTCCTACGAGCAGTACTTC. Its protein product is CASSDRDLMSYEQYF.

This chain joins TRBV18 and TRBJ2-7, with D hard to call. This CDR3 is 15 amino acids long. V lost 0 bases, J lost 0 bases, and 9 bases lay in between. Germline CDR1 and CDR2: KGHSH and LQKENI. In nucleotides, the CDR3 is TGTGCCAGCTCACCACCTAGCCGTAGCTCCTACGAGCAGTACTTC. This codes for CASSPPSRSSYEQYF.

The chain links TRBV20-1 to TRBJ2-7; no firm D call. This CDR3 comprises 14 residues. Germline values: CDR1 DFQATT, CDR2 SNEGSKA (reference sequence). Between the trimmed V and J ends, which lost 5 bases and 2 bases, there was a span of 16 bases. CDR3 sequence (DNA): TGCAGTGCTGCCGCCCGTTTTGGAACCTACGAGCAGTACTTC. This translates into CSAAARFGTYEQYF.

The gene calls are TRBV6-2 or TRBV6-3 and TRBJ2-1, with TRBD2 matching over 11 bases. There are 16 residues in the CDR3. Trimming removed 5 bases from V and 13 bases from J; junction bases left unmatched: 16. The germline V gene has CDR1 MNHEY and CDR2 SVGEGT. Here the CDR3 reads CASSHRLAGLIGVQFF. DNA of the CDR3: TGTGCCAGCAGTCACAGACTAGCGGGGCTCATTGGTGTCCAGTTCTTC.

The V gene is TRBV28, the J gene TRBJ1-4; D perhaps matches TRBD1 (5 bases). Trimming removed 3 bases from V and 7 bases from J, with 12 bases in between. Germline CDR1 reads MDHEN; CDR2 reads SYDVKM. The CDR3 has 14 amino acids. The CDR3 sequence: CASSFQQGSEKLFF. In DNA, the CDR3 is TGTGCCAGCAGTTTTCAGCAGGGCAGTGAAAAACTGTTTTTT. The variable domain in full, completed from reference TRBV28 and TRBJ1-4, reads DVKVTQSSRYLVKRTGEKVFLECVQDMDHENMFWYRQDPGLGLRLIYFSYDVKMKEKGDIPEGYSVSREKKERFSLILESASTNQTSMYLCASSFQQGSEKLFFGSGTQLSVL.

The CDR3 DNA sequence: TGTGCCAGCAGGCGGGGAGGGAGGACTGAAGCTTTCTTT. Its translation is CASRRGGRTEAFF. V and J are TRBV12-3 or TRBV12-4 and TRBJ1-1; D is ambiguous. CDR3 size: 13 residues. Trimming pared 6 bases from V and 5 bases from J, leaving 13 bases between.

This clonotype came up a few times. The chain uses TRBV5-4 and TRBJ2-3; 9 bases are shared with TRBD1. The CDR3 has 16 amino acids. V dropped 4 bases and J dropped 4; count of bases not matched to a gene: 10. From germline, CDR1 is SGHNT and CDR2 YYREEE (reference sequence). CDR3 bases: TGTGCCAGCAGCCTCCGGGACAGGGCGTTTGCAGATACGCAGTATTTT. Protein product: CASSLRDRAFADTQYF.

The V gene is TRBV15, the J gene TRBJ1-1; no reliable D call. The germline V gene has CDR1 LNHNV and CDR2 YYDKDF (reference sequence). The CDR3 is made up of 14 amino acids. Trimming left V 0 bases short and J 1 base short, with 6 bases between. For the CDR3, the DNA is TGTGCCACCAGCAGAGATATGGGGAACACTGAAGCTTTCTTT. Translated: CATSRDMGNTEAFF. Filled out from reference TRBV15 and TRBJ1-1, the complete variable domain reads DAMVIQNPRYQVTQFGKPVTLSCSQTLNHNVMYWYQQKSSQAPKLLFHYYDKDFNNEADTPDNFQSRRPNTSFCFLDIRSPGLGDTAMYLCATSRDMGNTEAFFGQGTRLTVV.

This clonotype was seen more than once but under ten times. The chain links TRBV11-3 to TRBJ2-3; 9 bases fit TRBD2. The ends lost 5 bases at V and 2 bases at J; junction bases unmatched: 5. Germline V lookup: CDR1 SGHNT, CDR2 YENEEA. This CDR3 contains 15 residues. The CDR3 bases are TGTGCCAGCAGCACCGGGACTAGCTTCACAGATACGCAGTATTTT. Its protein is CASSTGTSFTDTQYF.

This clonotype was seen only a few times. This rearrangement joins TRBV20-1 to TRBJ2-4, with a tentative D call TRBD2 (7 bases). The V end was cut by 3 bases, the J end by 2 bases, with 11 bases between. The germline V gene encodes CDR1 DFQATT and CDR2 SNEGSKA (reference sequence). The CDR3 has 14 amino acids. The CDR3 loop reads CSARGGASKNIQYF. The DNA of the CDR3 is TGCAGTGCTAGGGGGGGGGCGTCCAAAAACATTCAGTACTTC.

This chain joins TRBV5-8 and TRBJ2-4; no clear D gene. The germline V gene has CDR1 SGHTS and CDR2 YDEGEE. V lost 4 bases to trimming and J lost 0 bases, with 11 bases between them. This CDR3 is built from 15 residues. The CDR3 region is CASSPRLGAKNIQYF. CDR3 sequence (DNA): TGTGCCAGCAGCCCAAGATTAGGAGCCAAAAACATTCAGTACTTC.

The V call is TRBV5-1, the J call TRBJ2-2; weak D call: TRBD1 (6 bases). This CDR3 has 15 residues. CDR1 is SGHRS, CDR2 YFSETQ, per germline. Trimming removed 1 base from V and 6 bases from J, with 13 bases in between. CDR3 sequence (DNA): TGCGCCAGCAGCTTGACTCGCCCAGGGGCCGGGGAGCTGTTTTTT. As protein: CASSLTRPGAGELFF.

Comment on this clonotype: A read error may be the cause here, since a much bigger clone is one base away. The rearrangement joins TRBV29-1 to TRBJ1-2, with 9 bases lining up with TRBD1. CDR1 is SQVTM, CDR2 ANQGSEA, per germline. The CDR3 is made up of 12 amino acids. Unmatched junction bases numbered 2, after V lost 7 bases and J lost 2 bases. CDR3 residues: CSGTGGNYGYTF. CDR3 DNA: TGCAGCGGAACAGGGGGCAACTATGGCTACACCTTC.

This clonotype was observed a few times. The V call is TRBV7-9, the J call TRBJ1-4; D may be TRBD1 (6 bases). The V end lost 5 bases, the J end lost 5 bases, and 15 bases lay between the germline ends. CDR1 is SEHNR and CDR2 is FQNEAQ in the germline V gene (reference sequence). The CDR3 consists of 15 residues. CDR3 region: CASSISAGQNEKLFF. The CDR3 coding sequence is TGTGCCAGCAGCATTAGTGCCGGACAGAATGAAAAACTGTTTTTT.

The genes are TRBV12-3 or TRBV12-4 and TRBJ1-2; a weak D match, TRBD1 (6 bases). CDR3 length: 13 amino acids. V dropped 2 bases and J dropped 7 bases, with 11 bases sitting between them. The CDR3, as DNA: TGTGCCAGCAGTTTAAAGACAGGCGGTGGCTACACCTTC. It yields the protein CASSLKTGGGYTF.

The V call is TRBV28, the J call TRBJ1-5; a possible D gene is TRBD1 (5 bases). V gave up 3 bases and J gave up 5 bases, with 11 bases separating them. Germline-derived CDR1 and CDR2 are MDHEN and SYDVKM. The CDR3 extends over 14 amino acids. This chain's CDR3 is CASSLGTHDQPQHF. CDR3 coding DNA: TGTGCCAGCAGTTTGGGGACGCACGATCAGCCCCAGCATTTT.

The V gene is TRBV20-1, the J gene TRBJ2-3; D not certain. V was clipped by 4 bases and J by 2 bases, with 16 bases between them. CDR1 DFQATT and CDR2 SNEGSKA come from the germline V gene (reference sequence). This CDR3 spans 15 amino acids. As DNA, the CDR3 is TGCAGTGCTAATCAACGACTTACCCCCACAGATACGCAGTATTTT. It specifies CSANQRLTPTDTQYF.

This clonotype was counted only a few times. V and J are TRBV5-1 and TRBJ2-3; 10 nucleotides match TRBD2. The V gene's germline CDR1 is SGHRS and CDR2 YFSETQ. The CDR3 totals 17 residues. Trimming at V came to 4 bases and at J to 1 base, leaving 9 bases not matched to a gene. Here the CDR3 DNA reads TGCGCCAGCAGCGAAAACTCCGGGACTAGCGGCACAGATACGCAGTATTTT. As protein: CASSENSGTSGTDTQYF.

This clonotype has a handful of counts. CDR3 nucleotide sequence: TGTGCCAGCACATGGGGGACCGGGGAGCTGTTTTTT. It codes for CASTWGTGELFF. This chain links TRBV6-6 with TRBJ2-2; perhaps D is TRBD1 or TRBD2 (5 bases each). Germline values: CDR1 MNHNY, CDR2 SVGAGI (reference sequence). V lost 7 bases to trimming and J lost 5 bases, with 8 bases between them. The CDR3 consists of 12 residues.

The chain couples TRBV5-1 to TRBJ1-1; unclear D gene. The CDR3 runs to 14 residues. V lost 6 bases to trimming and J lost 0 bases, with 12 bases between them. Germline CDR1 SGHRS, CDR2 YFSETQ. In DNA, the CDR3 is TGCGCCAGCACATTGGGCTTTATGAACACTGAAGCTTTCTTT. This translates into CASTLGFMNTEAFF.

The sample holds a few counts of this clonotype. This rearrangement joins TRBV2 to TRBJ2-4; 10 bases align to TRBD2. The CDR3 has 14 residues. Trimming took 8 bases from V and 3 from J; bases not matched to a gene: 4. CDR1 and CDR2 (germline): SNHLY, FYNNEI. This chain's CDR3 is CASGRLAGKNIQYF. The DNA for the CDR3 is TGTGCCAGCGGTCGACTAGCGGGCAAAAACATTCAGTACTTC.

The V and J genes are TRBV3-1 and TRBJ2-3; 8 bases are shared with TRBD2. V trimming: 4 bases; J trimming: 3 bases; junction bases outside the gene matches: 6. The V gene's germline CDR1 is LGHDT and CDR2 YNNKEL (reference sequence). The CDR3 is 15 amino acids. CDR3 DNA sequence: TGTGCCAGCAGCCCGACTAGCGCGGCTACAGATACGCAGTATTTT. This sequence encodes CASSPTSAATDTQYF.